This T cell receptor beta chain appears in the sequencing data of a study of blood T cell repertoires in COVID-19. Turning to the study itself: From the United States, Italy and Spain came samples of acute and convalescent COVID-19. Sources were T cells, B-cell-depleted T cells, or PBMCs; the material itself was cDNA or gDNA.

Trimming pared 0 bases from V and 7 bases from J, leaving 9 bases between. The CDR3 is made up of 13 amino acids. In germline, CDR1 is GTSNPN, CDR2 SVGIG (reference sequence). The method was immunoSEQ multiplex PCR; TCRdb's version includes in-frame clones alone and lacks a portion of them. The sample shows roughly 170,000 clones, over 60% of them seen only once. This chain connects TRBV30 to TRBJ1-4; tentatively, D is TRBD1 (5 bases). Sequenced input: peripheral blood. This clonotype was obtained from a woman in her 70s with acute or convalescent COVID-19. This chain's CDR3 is CAWSVQRGEKLFF. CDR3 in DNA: TGTGCCTGGAGTGTACAAAGGGGTGAAAAACTGTTTTTT.